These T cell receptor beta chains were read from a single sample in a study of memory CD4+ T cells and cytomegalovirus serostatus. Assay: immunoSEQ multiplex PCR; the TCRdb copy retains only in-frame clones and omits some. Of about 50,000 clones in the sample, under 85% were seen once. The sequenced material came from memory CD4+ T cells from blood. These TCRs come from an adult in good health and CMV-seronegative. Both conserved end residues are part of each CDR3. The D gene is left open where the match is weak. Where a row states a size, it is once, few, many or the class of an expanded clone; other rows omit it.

cdr3_aa: CASSSGTVSNQPQHF
cdr3_nt: TGTGCCAGCAGCTCCGGGACAGTGAGCAATCAGCCCCAGCATTTT
clone_size: .
d_call: TRBD1
v_call: TRBV7-2
j_call: TRBJ1-5

cdr3_aa: CASSVSLGEPQHF
cdr3_nt: TGTGCCAGCAGTGTAAGTTTGGGAGAGCCCCAGCATTTT
clone_size: .
d_call: .
v_call: TRBV6-4
j_call: TRBJ1-5

cdr3_aa: CASRDPSNRGNTIYF
cdr3_nt: TGTGCCAGCCGGGACCCTTCGAATCGAGGAAACACCATATATTTT
clone_size: few
d_call: .
v_call: TRBV6-1
j_call: TRBJ1-3

cdr3_aa: CASSLVTDTQYF
cdr3_nt: TGCGCCAGCAGCTTGGTGACAGATACGCAGTATTTT
clone_size: few
d_call: .
v_call: TRBV5-1
j_call: TRBJ2-3

cdr3_aa: CASSLSSVSDEQFF
cdr3_nt: TGTGCCAGCAGTTTATCGTCGGTATCGGATGAGCAGTTCTTC
clone_size: .
d_call: .
v_call: TRBV27
j_call: TRBJ2-1

cdr3_aa: CASSEGFSGGAGDTQYF
cdr3_nt: TGTGCCAGCAGTGAAGGTTTTAGCGGGGGGGCCGGAGATACGCAGTATTTT
clone_size: .
d_call: TRBD2
v_call: TRBV2
j_call: TRBJ2-3

cdr3_aa: CASSLATRTGGDSQWTQYF
cdr3_nt: TGTGCCAGCAGCTTGGCTACCAGGACAGGGGGCGACTCACAATGGACCCAGTACTTC
clone_size: .
d_call: TRBD1
v_call: TRBV5-4
j_call: TRBJ2-5

cdr3_aa: CASSLGLTGLAGELFF
cdr3_nt: TGTGCCAGCAGCTTAGGTCTAACAGGGCTCGCCGGGGAGCTGTTTTTT
clone_size: .
d_call: .
v_call: TRBV7-2
j_call: TRBJ2-2

cdr3_aa: CASSLGAGGEDTQYF
cdr3_nt: TGTGCCAGCAGCTTAGGAGCGGGGGGCGAGGATACGCAGTATTTT
clone_size: .
d_call: TRBD2
v_call: TRBV11-3
j_call: TRBJ2-3

cdr3_aa: CATSRDSWDRGDVGYGYTF
cdr3_nt: TGTGCCACCAGCAGAGATTCCTGGGACAGGGGGGATGTGGGCTATGGCTACACCTTC
clone_size: .
d_call: TRBD1
v_call: TRBV15
j_call: TRBJ1-2

cdr3_aa: CASTTAYYNEQFF
cdr3_nt: TGTGCCAGTACCACAGCTTACTACAATGAGCAGTTCTTC
clone_size: .
d_call: .
v_call: TRBV2
j_call: TRBJ2-1

cdr3_aa: CASSDPDRERSYNEQFF
cdr3_nt: TGTGCCAGCAGTGACCCGGACAGGGAGCGGTCCTACAATGAGCAGTTCTTC
clone_size: .
d_call: TRBD1
v_call: TRBV6-4
j_call: TRBJ2-1

cdr3_aa: CASSLTGGGSEAFF
cdr3_nt: TGTGCCAGCAGCCTCACAGGGGGCGGCTCTGAAGCTTTCTTT
clone_size: few
d_call: TRBD1
v_call: TRBV7-3
j_call: TRBJ1-1

cdr3_aa: CASSHPTGGRTNSNQPQHF
cdr3_nt: TGCGCCAGCAGCCACCCTACAGGGGGGCGCACGAATAGCAATCAGCCCCAGCATTTT
clone_size: .
d_call: TRBD1
v_call: TRBV4-1
j_call: TRBJ1-5

cdr3_aa: CASSARTGSLETQYF
cdr3_nt: TGTGCCAGCAGTGCTAGGACAGGGAGCTTAGAGACCCAGTACTTC
clone_size: .
d_call: TRBD1
v_call: TRBV6-1
j_call: TRBJ2-5

cdr3_aa: CASSLASGISEAFF
cdr3_nt: TGCGCCAGCAGCTTGGCCTCGGGGATCTCTGAAGCTTTCTTT
clone_size: .
d_call: .
v_call: TRBV5-1
j_call: TRBJ1-1

cdr3_aa: CASSDRQGNEQYF
cdr3_nt: TGTGCCAGCAGCGATCGACAGGGGAACGAGCAGTACTTC
clone_size: .
d_call: TRBD1
v_call: TRBV9
j_call: TRBJ2-7

cdr3_aa: CASSPGLAGEQYF
cdr3_nt: TGTGCCAGCAGCCCGGGACTAGCGGGGGAGCAGTACTTC
clone_size: few
d_call: TRBD2
v_call: TRBV7-9
j_call: TRBJ2-4

cdr3_aa: CASSRQGSGNTIYF
cdr3_nt: TGTGCCAGCAGCCGACAGGGGTCTGGAAACACCATATATTTT
clone_size: .
d_call: TRBD1
v_call: TRBV6-1
j_call: TRBJ1-3

cdr3_aa: CASSSEMYGYTF
cdr3_nt: TGTGCCAGCAGCTCGGAGATGTATGGCTACACCTTC
clone_size: .
d_call: .
v_call: TRBV11-2
j_call: TRBJ1-2

cdr3_aa: CASSLAEGLANVLTF
cdr3_nt: TGTGCCAGCAGCTTAGCAGAGGGTTTGGCCAACGTCCTGACTTTC
clone_size: .
d_call: .
v_call: TRBV7-8
j_call: TRBJ2-6

cdr3_aa: CASSVTPTTSGGAGTADTQYF
cdr3_nt: TGTGCCAGCAGCGTCACCCCCACTACTAGCGGGGGGGCTGGGACCGCAGATACGCAGTATTTT
clone_size: .
d_call: TRBD2
v_call: TRBV9
j_call: TRBJ2-3

cdr3_aa: CASSSPASAGLYEQYF
cdr3_nt: TGTGCCAGCAGCTCTCCCGCCTCGGCGGGGCTTTACGAGCAGTACTTC
clone_size: .
d_call: .
v_call: TRBV7-2
j_call: TRBJ2-7

cdr3_aa: CASSTPRDRGTRYGYTF
cdr3_nt: TGTGCCAGTAGTACCCCCCGGGACAGGGGGACCCGCTATGGCTACACCTTC
clone_size: .
d_call: TRBD1
v_call: TRBV19
j_call: TRBJ1-2